Below, 31 T cell receptor beta chains from the same sample are listed, as sequenced in a study of CD8+CD57+ T cells in acquired aplastic anemia. The template for TCR beta VDJ and CDR3 sequence profiling was genomic DNA. MiXCR, run by TCRdb on the reads, gives a single entry per CDR3 protein. The table lists approximately 470,000 distinct CDR3 sequences, 25% to 40% of them singletons. It was patients with CD8+CD57+ cell expansion by flow cytometry who were chosen for sequencing. The sequenced sample consisted of sorted CD4+, CD8+, or CD8+CD57+ T cells (not recorded which) from PBMCs. The origin of the receptors is a human donor with aplastic anemia.

With respect to this clonotype: The junction and the germline gene differ at one end; a read error may be behind it. The rearrangement uses TRBV10-2 and TRBJ1-1; 7 positions match TRBD1. This CDR3 contains 15 residues. The V gene's germline CDR1 is WSHSY and CDR2 SAAADI. This chain's CDR3 is CASSFNRGRGTEAFF. CDR3 bases: TGTGCCAGCAGTTTCAACAGGGGAAGGGGAACTGAAGCTTTCTTT.

This clonotype was found many times. The CDR3 sequence is CASSVVAGRYEQYF. CDR3 nucleotides: TGTGCCAGCAGCGTTGTGGCAGGGCGGTACGAGCAGTACTTC. V and J are TRBV2 and TRBJ2-7; D might be TRBD1 (5 bases). CDR3 length: 14 amino acids. CDR1 is SNHLY and CDR2 is FYNNEI in the germline V gene. The V end lost 6 bases, the J end lost 4 bases, and 16 bases lay between the germline ends.

The chain is built from TRBV5-1 and TRBJ1-1; D is perhaps TRBD1 (5 bases). The CDR3 consists of 14 residues. Germline V lookup: CDR1 SGHRS, CDR2 YFSETQ. V was shortened by 0 bases and J by 1 base, with 7 bases between the two germline ends. As DNA, the CDR3 is TGCGCCAGCAGCTTGGACAGGACGAACACTGAAGCTTTCTTT. Translation: CASSLDRTNTEAFF.

The rearrangement links TRBV12-3 or TRBV12-4 to TRBJ2-7; D unresolved. Trimming left V 5 bases short and J 0 bases short, with 14 bases between. This CDR3 has 15 amino acids. The CDR3 coding sequence is TGTGCCAGCAGTCCCTATATCTCGATCTCCTACGAGCAGTACTTC. Amino acids: CASSPYISISYEQYF.

This chain connects TRBV24-1 to TRBJ2-1; TRBD1 agrees at 10 bases. Germline values: CDR1 KGHDR, CDR2 SFDVKD. The junction had 5 bases not matched to a gene; V was cut back by 3 bases and J by 7 bases. The CDR3 is 15 residues long. CDR3 in amino acids: CATSDPSDRGNEQFF. CDR3 DNA: TGTGCCACCAGTGATCCATCGGACAGGGGGAATGAGCAGTTCTTC.

This clonotype was picked up a small number of times. The rearrangement joins TRBV20-1 to TRBJ2-2; the match to TRBD1 covers 7 bases. This CDR3 region has 16 residues. Germline lookup yields CDR1 DFQATT and CDR2 SNEGSKA (reference sequence). V was pared by 2 bases and J by 7 bases, with 13 bases of the junction left unmatched. The CDR3 spells CSARRHGTERSGELFF. The DNA for the CDR3 is TGCAGTGCTAGACGCCATGGGACAGAAAGGAGCGGGGAGCTGTTTTTT.

Remarks on this clonotype: One base away lies a much larger clone, so this may be a sequencing read error. The chain has TRBV20-1 and TRBJ1-6; D ambiguous. The CDR3 is made up of 14 amino acids. Germline V gives CDR1 DFQATT, CDR2 SNEGSKA (reference sequence). Here the CDR3 DNA reads TGCAGTGCTAGAGCGGGAGCGGGTAATTCACCCCTCCGCTTT. This encodes CSARAGAGNSPLRF.

Ten or more counts support this clonotype. This chain uses TRBV5-6 with TRBJ1-2, with D unresolved. V gave up 1 base and J gave up 4 bases, with 8 bases separating them. CDR1 SGHDT and CDR2 YYEEEE come from the germline V gene. This CDR3 is 13 amino acids long. The CDR3 is CASSLREGYGYTF. The CDR3 coding sequence is TGTGCCAGCAGCTTGAGGGAGGGCTATGGCTACACCTTC. Full variable domain (remainder filled in from reference TRBV5-6 and TRBJ1-2): DAGVTQSPTHLIKTRGQQVTLRCSPKSGHDTVSWYQQALGQGPQFIFQYYEEEERQRGNFPDRFSGHQFPNYSSELNVNALLLGDSALYLCASSLREGYGYTFGSGTRLTVV.

This clonotype has only a few counts. The chain joins TRBV27 to TRBJ2-7; D call uncertain. The ends were cut back, 5 bases at V and 0 bases at J, with 14 bases in the middle. The CDR3 sequence is 15 residues long. The germline V gene encodes CDR1 MNHEY and CDR2 SMNVEV (reference sequence). CDR3 sequence: CASSATLYRSYEQYF. DNA for the CDR3: TGTGCCAGCAGTGCGACACTCTACCGCTCCTACGAGCAGTACTTC.

A word on this clonotype: The conserved closing phenylalanine or tryptophan is absent in this CDR3, likely reflecting a read error. The limits of the CDR3 on the DNA are not certain, so only TCRdb's listed CDR3 is given. V gene TRBV2 combines with J gene TRBJ1-1. Germline CDR1 is SNHLY and CDR2 is FYNNEI. The CDR3 sequence runs 11 residues, both termini included. CDR3 amino acids: CATVRGTHPGG.

DNA for the CDR3: TGTGCCAGCAGCTTAGGACTAGCGGGCGCCTTTAGCACAGATACGCAGTATTTT. Translation gives CASSLGLAGAFSTDTQYF. The rearrangement joins TRBV11-1 to TRBJ2-3, with TRBD2 matching over 10 bases. Losses at the gene ends were 1 base for V and 0 bases for J; bases not matched to a gene: 7. Per the germline V gene, CDR1 is SGHAT and CDR2 is FQDESV (reference sequence). This CDR3 has 18 amino acids.

This chain uses TRBV7-3 with TRBJ2-3; D might be TRBD2 (5 bases). The CDR3 runs to 12 residues. The germline V and J ends were trimmed by 2 bases and 8 bases, with 8 bases remaining between them. Per germline, CDR1 SGHTA and CDR2 FQGTGA. The CDR3 DNA reads TGTGCCAGCAGCTTAGACGAGGGTACGCAGTATTTT. It encodes CASSLDEGTQYF. The full variable domain, in which reference TRBV7-3 and TRBJ2-3 provide the parts outside the CDR3, is GAGVSQTPSNKVTEKGKYVELRCDPISGHTALYWYRQSLGQGPEFLIYFQGTGAADDSGLPNDRFFAVRPEGSVSTLKIQRTERGDSAVYLCASSLDEGTQYFGPGTRLTVL.

This clonotype came up many times. The chain combines TRBV9 with TRBJ1-1; no definite D call. CDR3 length: 13 amino acids. Germline values: CDR1 SGDLS, CDR2 YYNGEE. The V end was cut by 6 bases, the J end by 2 bases, with 11 bases between. CDR3 sequence (DNA): TGTGCCAGCAACCCGAGCGGCAACACTGAAGCTTTCTTT. It specifies CASNPSGNTEAFF.

Comment on this clonotype: With a much larger clone just one base away, this may be a read error. The chain combines TRBV29-1 with TRBJ2-1, with TRBD1 matching over 7 bases. CDR3 length: 12 residues. Germline CDR1 reads SQVTM; CDR2 reads ANQGSEA. CDR3 nucleotide sequence: TGCGGCGTTGGGACAGCCGTCGGTGAGCAGTTCTTC. Translating it yields CGVGTAVGEQFF.

The gene calls are TRBV2 and TRBJ1-5, with D hard to call. Germline V gene lookup returns CDR1 SNHLY and CDR2 FYNNEI. The CDR3 runs to 15 residues. Trimming shortened V by 6 bases and J by 0 bases, and 12 bases separated the two germline ends. CDR3 loop: CASSAWTDSNQPQHF. CDR3 nucleotides: TGTGCCAGCAGCGCATGGACTGATAGCAATCAGCCCCAGCATTTT.

This clonotype appeared a single time. This sequence joins TRBV20-1 and TRBJ2-7; 14 bases map to TRBD2. V lost 5 bases to trimming and J lost 6 bases; unmatched junction nucleotides: 9. From germline, CDR1 is DFQATT and CDR2 SNEGSKA (reference sequence). The CDR3 is 15 residues long. The chain's CDR3 is CSAARLAGGRSEQYF. As DNA, the CDR3 is TGCAGTGCTGCCAGACTAGCGGGGGGGCGTTCCGAGCAGTACTTC.

The chain has TRBV9 and TRBJ2-7; D is ambiguous. Germline V gene sequence: CDR1 SGDLS, CDR2 YYNGEE. This CDR3 is built from 14 residues. Trimming took off 0 bases at V and 2 bases at J, with 9 bases between the two ends. The CDR3 region is CASSVAPETYEQYF. The CDR3 nucleotides read TGTGCCAGCAGCGTAGCCCCGGAGACCTACGAGCAGTACTTC.

V is TRBV19 and J is TRBJ2-5; TRBD2 might be the D (6 bases). From germline, CDR1 is LNHDA and CDR2 SQIVND (reference sequence). The V gene lost 6 bases and the J gene lost 4 bases, with 21 bases spanning the gap. The CDR3 consists of 16 residues. CDR3 residues: CASRKAGLTSPETQYF. DNA of the CDR3: TGTGCCAGTAGAAAGGCGGGACTGACTAGTCCAGAGACCCAGTACTTC. Full variable domain (remainder filled in from reference TRBV19 and TRBJ2-5): DGGITQSPKYLFRKEGQNVTLSCEQNLNHDAMYWYRQDPGQGLRLIYYSQIVNDFQKGDIAEGYSVSREKKESFPLTVTSAQKNPTAFYLCASRKAGLTSPETQYFGPGTRLLVL.

This clonotype was counted many times. The chain combines TRBV19 with TRBJ2-5, with D possibly matching TRBD1 (5 bases). The CDR3 runs to 15 residues. Germline V gene data show CDR1 as LNHDA and CDR2 as SQIVND (reference sequence). V dropped 3 bases and J dropped 0 bases, with 11 bases sitting between them. The CDR3 sequence is CASSMLAGNQETQYF. CDR3 nucleotides: TGTGCCAGTAGTATGTTGGCAGGGAACCAAGAGACCCAGTACTTC.

This clonotype appeared a few times. The chain employs TRBV6-5 and TRBJ2-4; tentatively, D is TRBD1 or TRBD2 (5 bases each). Trimming removed 0 bases at V and 15 bases at J, with 15 bases between. The germline CDR1 and CDR2 sequences are MNHEY and SVGAGI. The CDR3 contains 13 residues. The CDR3 nucleotides read TGTGCCAGCAGTTACTCGAGTGAGGGGCGCCGGTACTTC. As protein: CASSYSSEGRRYF.

This clonotype was seen a single time. The chain recombines TRBV9 with TRBJ1-1, with no clear D. Germline loops: CDR1 SGDLS, CDR2 YYNGEE. The CDR3 has 14 amino acids. V was cut by 0 bases and J by 3 bases, with 9 bases left in between. CDR3 sequence: CASSVGGIDTEAFF. CDR3 nucleotide sequence: TGTGCCAGCAGCGTAGGCGGTATTGACACTGAAGCTTTCTTT.

This clonotype is classed as medium-sized. This chain joins TRBV19 and TRBJ1-6; tentative D call: TRBD1 (6 bases). CDR3 length: 13 residues. Germline V gene lookup returns CDR1 LNHDA and CDR2 SQIVND (reference sequence). Trimming left V 8 bases short and J 7 bases short, with 12 bases between. CDR3 sequence reads: CASRGGRNSPLHF. CDR3 DNA sequence: TGTGCCAGTCGTGGGGGGCGGAATTCACCCCTCCACTTT.

This clonotype was seen many times. This sequence joins TRBV15 and TRBJ2-1; 8 nucleotides line up with TRBD2. J lost 2 bases, V lost 9 bases, and 3 bases had no gene match. Germline values: CDR1 LNHNV, CDR2 YYDKDF (reference sequence). The CDR3 length is 13 residues. CDR3: CATRTSPYNEQFF. The CDR3 region has the DNA TGTGCCACTCGGACTAGCCCCTACAATGAGCAGTTCTTC.

This clonotype has a handful of counts. The J gene is TRBJ2-7, the V gene TRBV25-1, with TRBD2 identical over 8 bases. V trimming: 2 bases; J trimming: 0 bases; junction bases outside the gene matches: 3. Germline V gene sequence: CDR1 MGHDK, CDR2 SYGVNS. The CDR3 has 15 residues. The CDR3 bases are TGTGCCAGCAGTGAAGGACTAGCTCTCTCCTACGAGCAGTACTTC. This sequence encodes CASSEGLALSYEQYF.

This clonotype was seen only a few times. The gene calls are TRBV30 and TRBJ1-3; no reliable D call. The CDR3 loop spans 13 amino acids. CDR1 and CDR2 (germline): GTSNPN, SVGIG (reference sequence). V lost 0 bases and J lost 4, with 7 bases in between. As DNA, the CDR3 is TGTGCCTGGAGTGTAGCCAGGGGAAACACCATATATTTT. It specifies CAWSVARGNTIYF.

This clonotype was picked up a small number of times. The V call is TRBV11-1, the J call TRBJ2-2; no clear D. The CDR3 contains 16 residues. Trimming took 1 base from V and 6 from J, leaving 15 bases between them. Germline V gene data show CDR1 as SGHAT and CDR2 as FQDESV (reference sequence). CDR3 bases: TGTGCCAGCAGCTTAGATTCTTGGACCTCCCCCGGGGAGCTGTTTTTT. As protein: CASSLDSWTSPGELFF.

The rearrangement links TRBV25-1 to TRBJ2-6; D ambiguous. CDR1 is MGHDK, CDR2 SYGVNS, per germline. The V end lost 5 bases, the J end lost 5 bases, and 7 bases lay between the germline ends. CDR3 length: 13 residues. The CDR3 DNA reads as TGTGCCAGCAGTTACATTCGGGCCAACGTCCTGACTTTC. It is translated as CASSYIRANVLTF.

This clonotype showed up many times. V usage is TRBV29-1 and J usage is TRBJ2-5; D gene unclear. Germline lookup yields CDR1 SQVTM and CDR2 ANQGSEA. CDR3 length: 14 amino acids. Trimming removed 3 bases from V and 6 bases from J, with 17 bases in between. For the CDR3, the DNA is TGCAGCGTTGACATCACCGTGGGAAGCCAGACCCAGTACTTC. This gives the protein CSVDITVGSQTQYF.

To note about this clonotype: This clone may be a read error of a much larger clone one base away. V gene TRBV19 combines with J gene TRBJ1-1; 7 bases match TRBD1. The trim removed 11 bases at V and 1 base at J, leaving 7 bases unmatched. Germline V lookup: CDR1 LNHDA, CDR2 SQIVND (reference sequence). The CDR3 contains 13 residues. CDR3 residues: CAALGQTNTEAFF. CDR3 DNA sequence: TGTGCCGCGCTGGGACAGACGAACACTGAAGCTTTCTTT.

V and J are TRBV6-1 and TRBJ1-1; a possible D gene is TRBD1 (5 bases). CDR1 is MNHNS, CDR2 SASEGT, per germline. V lost 5 bases, J lost 1 base, and 14 bases lay in between. The CDR3 covers 15 residues. CDR3 loop: CASSPSGTQNTEAFF. CDR3 nucleotides: TGTGCCAGCAGTCCCTCCGGGACTCAGAACACTGAAGCTTTCTTT.

This clonotype was seen many times. The chain is built from TRBV19 and TRBJ1-1; weak D call: TRBD1 (5 bases). V was trimmed by 2 bases and J by 5 bases, leaving 9 bases between them. Per the germline V gene, CDR1 is LNHDA and CDR2 is SQIVND (reference sequence). CDR3 length: 13 amino acids. Here the CDR3 reads CASSIQGQTEAFF. The CDR3 DNA is TGTGCCAGTAGTATACAGGGTCAGACTGAAGCTTTCTTT.